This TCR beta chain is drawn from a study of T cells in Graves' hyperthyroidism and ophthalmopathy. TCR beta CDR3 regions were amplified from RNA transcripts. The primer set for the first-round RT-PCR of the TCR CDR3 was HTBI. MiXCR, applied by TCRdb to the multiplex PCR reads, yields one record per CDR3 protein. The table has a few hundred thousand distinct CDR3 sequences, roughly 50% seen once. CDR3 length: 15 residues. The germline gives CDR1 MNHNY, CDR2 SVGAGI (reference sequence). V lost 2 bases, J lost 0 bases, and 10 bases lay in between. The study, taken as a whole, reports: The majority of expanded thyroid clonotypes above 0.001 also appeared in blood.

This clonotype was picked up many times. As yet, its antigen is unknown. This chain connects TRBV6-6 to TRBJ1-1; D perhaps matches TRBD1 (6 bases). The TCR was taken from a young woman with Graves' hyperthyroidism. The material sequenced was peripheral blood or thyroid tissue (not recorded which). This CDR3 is CASSYGTLMNTEAFF. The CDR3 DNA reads TGTGCCAGCAGTTACGGGACACTAATGAACACTGAAGCTTTCTTT.